One and the same sample provided the 19 T cell receptor beta chains below, sequenced in a study of blood T cell repertoires in COVID-19. Libraries were prepared by immunoSEQ multiplex PCR; TCRdb keeps only in-frame clonotypes and omits some of them. The repertoire has 89,000 or so clones, more than 90% of them found once; the top ten carry less than 5%. Sequencing was done on a sample of peripheral blood. The origin of the receptors is a human donor with active COVID-19. The donor label of this sample is uncertain.

The chain carries TRBV7-9 and TRBJ2-1; perhaps TRBD2 as D (5 bases). There are 13 residues in the CDR3. The germline V gene has CDR1 SEHNR and CDR2 FQNEAQ (reference sequence). The ends were cut back, 0 bases at V and 6 bases at J, with 6 bases in the middle. This CDR3 reads CASSLAGSNEQFF. CDR3 nucleotide sequence: TGTGCCAGCAGCTTAGCAGGGAGCAATGAGCAGTTCTTC.

V is TRBV20-1 and J is TRBJ1-1, with 9 bases fitting TRBD1. In germline, CDR1 is DFQATT, CDR2 SNEGSKA (reference sequence). The CDR3 spans 16 residues. V dropped 3 bases and J dropped 4; count of bases not matched to a gene: 12. The CDR3: CSASTGTGILGTEAFF. The DNA of the CDR3 is TGCAGTGCTAGTACCGGGACAGGGATCCTAGGCACTGAAGCTTTCTTT.

The chain links TRBV2 to TRBJ2-3; D might be TRBD1 (6 bases). Germline CDR1 and CDR2: SNHLY and FYNNEI. The V gene lost 2 bases and the J gene lost 4 bases, with 10 bases spanning the gap. The CDR3 runs 14 residues. The DNA of the CDR3 is TGTGCCAGCAGTGAAAGGACAGCGGCAGATACGCAGTATTTT. It codes for CASSERTAADTQYF.

This clone came up a few times. The rearrangement joins TRBV3-1 (or the pseudogene TRBV3-2) to TRBJ2-7, with a weak D call TRBD1 (5 bases). The germline CDR1 and CDR2 sequences are LGHDT and YNNKEL (reference sequence). Deletions cut 1 base from V and 0 bases from J, with 10 bases between. The CDR3 is 15 residues long. The CDR3: CASSQAGFGSYEQYF. The CDR3 DNA follows: TGTGCCAGCAGCCAAGCAGGGTTCGGCTCCTACGAGCAGTACTTC.

The chain recombines TRBV7-6 with TRBJ2-2; perhaps TRBD1 as D (7 bases). Germline V gene data show CDR1 as SGHVS and CDR2 as FNYEAQ. V was shortened by 1 base and J by 6 bases, with 18 bases between the two germline ends. The CDR3 spans 17 residues. The DNA for the CDR3 is TGTGCCAGCAGCTTAGGTCGGGCAGGGGGGCTGGCCGGGGAGCTGTTTTTT. This encodes CASSLGRAGGLAGELFF.

The chain joins TRBV5-1 to TRBJ2-7; the D gene is possibly TRBD2 (6 bases). Per germline, CDR1 SGHRS and CDR2 YFSETQ. V shed 4 bases and J shed 6 bases, with 17 bases lying between them. The CDR3 has 14 amino acids. DNA for the CDR3: TGCGCCAGCAGCCCGCGTGCGGGGCCTGGCGAGCAGTACTTC. Protein sequence: CASSPRAGPGEQYF.

V gene TRBV23-1 combines with J gene TRBJ2-5, with 10 bases matching TRBD2. TRBV23-1 is an open reading frame, and its role is uncertain. Unmatched junction bases numbered 4, after V lost 0 bases and J lost 0 bases. The CDR3 runs to 17 residues. The CDR3, as DNA: TGCGCCAGCAGTCAATCAGAGCTAGCGGGGGACCAAGAGACCCAGTACTTC. It encodes CASSQSELAGDQETQYF.

The chain uses TRBV20-1 and TRBJ2-7, with TRBD2 matching 9 bases. Germline CDR1 DFQATT, CDR2 SNEGSKA (reference sequence). Trimming took 3 bases from V and 7 from J; bases not matched to a gene: 19. This CDR3 region has 17 residues. CDR3 residues: CSASPETSGPSALEQYF. DNA for the CDR3: TGCAGTGCTAGTCCAGAGACTAGCGGACCGTCCGCCTTGGAGCAGTACTTC.

The chain employs TRBV3-1 (or the pseudogene TRBV3-2) and TRBJ1-3; D might be TRBD1 (5 bases). The germline gives CDR1 LGHDT, CDR2 YNNKEL (reference sequence). CDR3 size: 15 residues. Trimming cost V 7 bases and J 3 bases, with 16 bases left between them. The CDR3: CASTPRRGVGNTIYF. The CDR3 DNA reads TGTGCCAGCACGCCCCGGCGGGGGGTTGGAAACACCATATATTTT.

The chain has TRBV6-5 and TRBJ2-2; TRBD2 might be the D (6 bases). V shed 5 bases and J shed 4 bases, with 8 bases lying between them. Germline values: CDR1 MNHEY, CDR2 SVGAGI. The CDR3 totals 13 residues. CDR3 sequence: CASSTGVTGELFF. The CDR3 region has the DNA TGTGCCAGCAGTACGGGGGTCACCGGGGAGCTGTTTTTT.

The chain combines TRBV4-1 with TRBJ2-1, with D tentatively TRBD2 (6 bases). The CDR3 length is 13 residues. Trimming took 10 bases from V and 4 from J, leaving 14 bases between them. Germline V CDR1 and CDR2: MGHRA, YSYEKL. DNA of the CDR3: TGCGCCACCGGGAGCCAGGGTTACAATGAGCAGTTCTTC. It yields the protein CATGSQGYNEQFF.

This chain uses TRBV6-5 with TRBJ2-7; D possibly corresponds to TRBD1 (6 bases). There are 12 residues in the CDR3. Between the trimmed V and J ends, which lost 5 bases and 3 bases, there was a span of 8 bases. Germline lookup yields CDR1 MNHEY and CDR2 SVGAGI. The CDR3 here is CASSPGHYEQYF. The CDR3 region has the DNA TGTGCCAGCAGTCCGGGACACTACGAGCAGTACTTC.

CDR3 in DNA: TGTGCCAGCACCAAAGGACAGGTTACGAACACTGAAGCTTTCTTT. This gives the protein CASTKGQVTNTEAFF. This sequence joins TRBV5-8 and TRBJ1-1; 7 nucleotides match TRBD1. Trimming at V came to 6 bases and at J to 1 base, leaving 9 bases not matched to a gene. This CDR3 is built from 15 residues. Germline V gene lookup returns CDR1 SGHTS and CDR2 YDEGEE.

This clone was observed a single time. The genes are TRBV18 and TRBJ2-7; 8 bases are a match to TRBD1. CDR3 length: 16 residues. The germline V gene encodes CDR1 KGHSH and CDR2 LQKENI. J gave up 0 bases and V 4 bases, and 8 bases lay outside the gene matches. The CDR3 DNA reads TGTGCCAGCTCACGGGAAACAGGGGGGAGCTCCTACGAGCAGTACTTC. Translated: CASSRETGGSSYEQYF. The full variable domain, rest sourced from reference TRBV18 and TRBJ2-7, is NAGVMQNPRHLVRRRGQEARLRCSPMKGHSHVYWYRQLPEEGLKFMVYLQKENIIDESGMPKERFSAEFPKEGPSILRIQQVVRGDSAAYFCASSRETGGSSYEQYFGPGTRLTVT.

The V and J genes are TRBV6-5 and TRBJ1-3, with 7 bases that match TRBD1. The germline V gene has CDR1 MNHEY and CDR2 SVGAGI. CDR3 length: 15 residues. Germline trimming cut 6 bases from V and 0 bases from J; bases unmatched to any gene: 5. The CDR3, as DNA: TGTGCCAGCAGACCGGGACAGCACTCTGGAAACACCATATATTTT. It is translated as CASRPGQHSGNTIYF.

This clone was recorded only once. This rearrangement joins TRBV27 to TRBJ1-3; tentatively, D is TRBD1 (6 bases). Trimming left V 5 bases short and J 4 bases short, with 6 bases between. This CDR3 has 12 residues. Germline-derived CDR1 and CDR2 are MNHEY and SMNVEV (reference sequence). The CDR3 bases are TGTGCCAGCAGTACAGGGGGAAACACCATATATTTT. Protein: CASSTGGNTIYF.

The chain is built from TRBV29-1 and TRBJ2-1; 9 bases line up with TRBD2. Germline values: CDR1 SQVTM, CDR2 ANQGSEA. V dropped 4 bases and J dropped 4; count of bases not matched to a gene: 5. The CDR3 sequence is 14 residues long. The CDR3 bases are TGCAGCGTTGGGACTAGCGAGACGTACAATGAGCAGTTCTTC. It is translated as CSVGTSETYNEQFF.

The chain couples TRBV7-9 to TRBJ1-2; TRBD1 aligns across 7 bases. Per the germline V gene, CDR1 is SEHNR and CDR2 is FQNEAQ (reference sequence). The CDR3 runs 14 residues. J was trimmed by 9 bases and V by 3 bases; bases with no gene match: 10. The CDR3 reads CASSFGTVGESYTF. The CDR3 region has the DNA TGTGCCAGCAGCTTTGGGACAGTTGGGGAGAGCTACACCTTC.

This clone occurred once. The chain links TRBV6-5 to TRBJ1-1, with no clear D. CDR1 MNHEY and CDR2 SVGAGI come from the germline V gene. Trimming took 7 bases from V and 4 from J, leaving 13 bases between them. CDR3 length: 13 residues. The DNA for the CDR3 is TGTGCCAGCACCAAGGAGGAGCGCACTGAAGCTTTCTTT. Amino acids: CASTKEERTEAFF.